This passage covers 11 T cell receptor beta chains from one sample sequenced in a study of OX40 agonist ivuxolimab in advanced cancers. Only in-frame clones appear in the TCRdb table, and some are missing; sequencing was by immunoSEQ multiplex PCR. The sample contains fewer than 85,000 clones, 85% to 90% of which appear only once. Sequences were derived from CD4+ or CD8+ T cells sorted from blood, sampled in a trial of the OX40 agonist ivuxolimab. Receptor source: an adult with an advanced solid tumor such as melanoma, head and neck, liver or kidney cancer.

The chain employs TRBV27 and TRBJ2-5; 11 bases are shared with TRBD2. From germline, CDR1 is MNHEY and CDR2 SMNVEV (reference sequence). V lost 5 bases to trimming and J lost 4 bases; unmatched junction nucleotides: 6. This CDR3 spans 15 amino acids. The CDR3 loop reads CASSDYGLAGETQYF. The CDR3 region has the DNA TGTGCCAGCAGTGATTATGGACTAGCGGGAGAGACCCAGTACTTC.

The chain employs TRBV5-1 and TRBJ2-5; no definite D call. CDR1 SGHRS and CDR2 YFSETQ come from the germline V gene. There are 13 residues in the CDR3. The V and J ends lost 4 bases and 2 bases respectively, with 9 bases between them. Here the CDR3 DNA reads TGCGCCAGCAGCCTCGATAATCAAGAGACCCAGTACTTC. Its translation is CASSLDNQETQYF.

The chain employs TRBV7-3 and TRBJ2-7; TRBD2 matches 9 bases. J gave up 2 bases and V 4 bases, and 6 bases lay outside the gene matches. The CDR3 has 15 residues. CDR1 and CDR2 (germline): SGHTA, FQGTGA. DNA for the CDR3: TGTGCCAGCAGCTCAGCGGGAGGTTTACCCTACGAGCAGTACTTC. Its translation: CASSSAGGLPYEQYF.

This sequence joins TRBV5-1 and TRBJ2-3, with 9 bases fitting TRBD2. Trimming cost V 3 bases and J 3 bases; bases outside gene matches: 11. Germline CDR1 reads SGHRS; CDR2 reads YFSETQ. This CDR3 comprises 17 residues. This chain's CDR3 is CASSSETSGSATDTQYF. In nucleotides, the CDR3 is TGCGCCAGCAGCTCTGAGACTAGCGGCAGCGCGACAGATACGCAGTATTTT.

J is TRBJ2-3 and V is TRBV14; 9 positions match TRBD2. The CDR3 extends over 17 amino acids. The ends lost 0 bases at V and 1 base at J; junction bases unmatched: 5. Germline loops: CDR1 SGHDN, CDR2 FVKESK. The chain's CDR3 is CASSQDWTSAGTDTQYF. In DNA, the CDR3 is TGTGCCAGCAGCCAAGATTGGACTAGCGCGGGCACAGATACGCAGTATTTT.

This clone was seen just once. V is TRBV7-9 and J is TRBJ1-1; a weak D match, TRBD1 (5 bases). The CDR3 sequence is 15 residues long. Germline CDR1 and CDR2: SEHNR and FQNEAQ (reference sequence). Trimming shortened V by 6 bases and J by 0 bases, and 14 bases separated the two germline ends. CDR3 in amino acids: CASSPETDMNTEAFF. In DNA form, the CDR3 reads TGTGCCAGCAGTCCTGAGACAGATATGAACACTGAAGCTTTCTTT.

The CDR3 region is CASSVVQGHEQYF. DNA for the CDR3: TGTGCCAGCAGTGTGGTACAGGGCCACGAGCAGTACTTC. The chain employs TRBV6-1 and TRBJ2-7, with D possibly matching TRBD1 (6 bases). Germline values: CDR1 MNHNS, CDR2 SASEGT. The CDR3 is 13 residues long. Trimming pared 4 bases from V and 5 bases from J, leaving 12 bases between.

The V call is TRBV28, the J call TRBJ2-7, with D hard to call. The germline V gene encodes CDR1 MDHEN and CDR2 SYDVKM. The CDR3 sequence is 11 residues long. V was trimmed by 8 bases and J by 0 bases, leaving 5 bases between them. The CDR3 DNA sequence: TGTGCCAGCTCGGGCTCCTACGAGCAGTACTTC. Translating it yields CASSGSYEQYF.

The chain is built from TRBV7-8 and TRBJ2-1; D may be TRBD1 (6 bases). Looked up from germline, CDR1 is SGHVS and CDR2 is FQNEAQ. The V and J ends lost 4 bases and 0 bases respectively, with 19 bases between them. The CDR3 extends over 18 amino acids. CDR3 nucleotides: TGTGCCAGCAGCTCGCGACGTTTCGGACAGAACTCCTACAATGAGCAGTTCTTC. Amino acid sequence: CASSSRRFGQNSYNEQFF.

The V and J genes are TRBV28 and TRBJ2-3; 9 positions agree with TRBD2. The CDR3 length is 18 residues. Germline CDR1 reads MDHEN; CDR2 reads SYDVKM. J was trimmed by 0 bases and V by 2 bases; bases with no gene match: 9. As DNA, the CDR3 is TGTGCCAGCAGTTTAGGTAGCGGGAGCGAGTTTAGCACAGATACGCAGTATTTT. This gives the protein CASSLGSGSEFSTDTQYF.

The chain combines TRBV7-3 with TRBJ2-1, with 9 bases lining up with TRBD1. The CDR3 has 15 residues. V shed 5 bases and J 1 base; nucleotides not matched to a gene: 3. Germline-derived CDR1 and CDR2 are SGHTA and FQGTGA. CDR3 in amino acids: CASSLQGASYNEQFF. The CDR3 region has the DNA TGTGCCAGCAGCCTACAGGGGGCGTCCTACAATGAGCAGTTCTTC.